The 27 T cell receptor beta chains in this list originate from one sample, sequenced in a study of memory CD4+ T cells and cytomegalovirus serostatus. Sequencing used immunoSEQ multiplex PCR; TCRdb keeps in-frame clones, though not all of them. This table holds tens of thousands of clones, less than 85% found once. The sort gate was single viable CD3+CD4+CD8-CD45RO+ cells for memory CD4+ T cells. Input material: memory CD4+ T cells from blood. The receptors were sampled from an adult in good health and CMV-seronegative.

This clone was detected only once. The rearrangement joins TRBV29-1 to TRBJ1-2; no reliable D call. The CDR3 totals 15 residues. Per germline, CDR1 SQVTM and CDR2 ANQGSEA. V lost 4 bases, J lost 5 bases, and 20 bases lay in between. CDR3 sequence: CSVGLGGSGRYGYTF. As DNA, the CDR3 is TGCAGCGTTGGTCTCGGCGGGTCCGGAAGGTATGGCTACACCTTC. The full variable domain, in which reference TRBV29-1 and TRBJ1-2 provide the parts outside the CDR3, is SAVISQKPSRDICQRGTSLTIQCQVDSQVTMMFWYRQQPGQSLTLIATANQGSEATYESGFVIDKFPISRPNLTFSTLTVSNMSPEDSSIYLCSVGLGGSGRYGYTFGSGTRLTVV.

This CDR3 is CASSPVGLGAEAFF. CDR3 in DNA: TGTGCCAGCTCACCCGTGGGTCTGGGGGCTGAAGCTTTCTTT. This chain connects TRBV18 to TRBJ1-1, with TRBD1 as a possible D gene (5 bases). CDR3 length equals 14 residues. CDR1 and CDR2 from the germline V gene are KGHSH and LQKENI. Trimming cost V 3 bases and J 6 bases, with 14 bases left between them. The full variable domain, with the rest looked up from reference TRBV18 and TRBJ1-1, is NAGVMQNPRHLVRRRGQEARLRCSPMKGHSHVYWYRQLPEEGLKFMVYLQKENIIDESGMPKERFSAEFPKEGPSILRIQQVVRGDSAAYFCASSPVGLGAEAFFGQGTRLTVV.

The chain joins TRBV5-1 to TRBJ2-7; TRBD2 is a possible D gene (5 bases). Germline V gene data show CDR1 as SGHRS and CDR2 as YFSETQ. V lost 5 bases and J 7 bases, leaving 19 bases between the germline ends. The CDR3 extends over 14 amino acids. DNA of the CDR3: TGCGCCAGCAGAACCGAGTTGTCTTCGGGGGAGCAGTACTTC. This sequence encodes CASRTELSSGEQYF.

The chain carries TRBV18 and TRBJ2-7, with TRBD1 matching over 8 bases. Per the germline V gene, CDR1 is KGHSH and CDR2 is LQKENI. The CDR3 is made up of 14 amino acids. J lost 7 bases, V lost 3 bases, and 8 bases had no gene match. DNA for the CDR3: TGTGCCAGCTCACCGGGGACAGGTAACACAGAGCAGTACTTC. It codes for CASSPGTGNTEQYF.

V usage is TRBV4-1 and J usage is TRBJ1-6; 7 bases match TRBD1. V was pared by 4 bases and J by 5 bases, with 5 bases of the junction left unmatched. The CDR3 length is 15 residues. Germline V gene sequence: CDR1 MGHRA, CDR2 YSYEKL. In DNA, the CDR3 is TGCGCCAGCAGCCGCGGGACAGCAAATAATTCACCCCTCCACTTT. It yields the protein CASSRGTANNSPLHF.

This clone was picked up a small number of times. The CDR3 DNA reads TGTGCCAGCAGCCAACAAGGAGATACGCAGTATTTT. It encodes CASSQQGDTQYF. The genes are TRBV7-9 and TRBJ2-3; D remains ambiguous. Germline loops: CDR1 SEHNR, CDR2 FQNEAQ (reference sequence). V gave up 5 bases and J gave up 5 bases, with 8 bases separating them. The CDR3 consists of 12 residues.

This chain links TRBV2 with TRBJ1-1, with a tentative D call TRBD1 (5 bases). CDR3 length: 13 residues. Germline values: CDR1 SNHLY, CDR2 FYNNEI. V lost 9 bases and J 1 base, leaving 12 bases between the germline ends. The CDR3 nucleotides read TGTGCCAGATTCGGGGCGAAGAACACTGAAGCTTTCTTT. This encodes CARFGAKNTEAFF. The full variable domain, rest sourced from reference TRBV2 and TRBJ1-1, is EPEVTQTPSHQVTQMGQEVILRCVPISNHLYFYWYRQILGQKVEFLVSFYNNEISEKSEIFDDQFSVERPDGSNFTLKIRSTKLEDSAMYFCARFGAKNTEAFFGQGTRLTVV.

A single count supports this clone. The V call is TRBV7-2, the J call TRBJ2-5; 8 bases agree with TRBD1. The ends lost 9 bases at V and 4 bases at J; junction bases unmatched: 7. This CDR3 is 13 amino acids long. Germline CDR1 reads SGHTA; CDR2 reads FQGNSA. CDR3 in amino acids: CASRDQGAETQYF. DNA of the CDR3: TGTGCCAGTAGAGACCAGGGGGCAGAGACCCAGTACTTC.

The chain is built from TRBV6-5 and TRBJ2-7; no clear D. Deletions cut 6 bases from V and 0 bases from J, with 3 bases between. Germline CDR1 MNHEY, CDR2 SVGAGI. The CDR3 loop spans 11 amino acids. The CDR3 DNA sequence: TGTGCCAGCAGAGACTCCTACGAGCAGTACTTC. Protein: CASRDSYEQYF.

The CDR3 sequence is CASSAPTGNYGYTF. The CDR3 coding sequence is TGTGCCAGCAGCGCCCCGACAGGGAACTATGGCTACACCTTC. The J gene is TRBJ1-2, the V gene TRBV9, with 7 bases identical to TRBD1. The CDR3 sequence is 14 residues long. V shed 3 bases, J shed 2 bases, and the junction held 4 bases outside the gene matches. CDR1 is SGDLS and CDR2 is YYNGEE in the germline V gene.

The chain carries TRBV4-2 and TRBJ1-6; D might be TRBD1 (6 bases). The CDR3 is made up of 16 amino acids. The V gene lost 1 base and the J gene lost 10 bases, with 17 bases spanning the gap. Germline CDR1 reads LGHNA; CDR2 reads YNFKEQ. The DNA for the CDR3 is TGTGCCAGCAGCCAAGCTATTACAGGGTCAGGCTCACCCCTCCACTTT. Translating it yields CASSQAITGSGSPLHF.

Points on this clone: A clone one base away is much larger, so this may be a read error. Other DNA sequences in this specimen translate into the identical CDR3. The chain links TRBV2 to TRBJ1-2; 7 bases line up with TRBD1. V lost 7 bases, J lost 6 bases, and 2 bases stayed unmatched. The germline CDR1 and CDR2 sequences are SNHLY and FYNNEI. This CDR3 is built from 11 residues. Here the CDR3 reads CASTRGDGYTF. CDR3 DNA: TGTGCCAGCACCAGGGGGGATGGCTACACCTTC.

The chain employs TRBV2 and TRBJ1-1; TRBD1 is a possible D gene (6 bases). This CDR3 comprises 13 residues. The V end was cut by 7 bases, the J end by 2 bases, with 11 bases between. The germline gives CDR1 SNHLY, CDR2 FYNNEI. DNA of the CDR3: TGTGCCAGCAAAGGACAGCTCAACACTGAAGCTTTCTTT. The encoded protein is CASKGQLNTEAFF.

The rearrangement links TRBV5-5 to TRBJ2-5; D may correspond to TRBD1 or TRBD2 (7 bases each). This CDR3 has 15 amino acids. Trimming shortened V by 2 bases and J by 5 bases, and 16 bases separated the two germline ends. Germline V gene lookup returns CDR1 SGHKS and CDR2 YYEKEE (reference sequence). The CDR3 is CASSFRGGFQETQYF. The DNA of the CDR3 is TGTGCCAGCAGCTTCAGGGGGGGCTTCCAGGAGACCCAGTACTTC.

The V gene is TRBV5-1, the J gene TRBJ1-3, with D unresolved. V was trimmed by 1 base and J by 4 bases, leaving 15 bases between them. CDR1 and CDR2 from the germline V gene are SGHRS and YFSETQ. The CDR3 contains 16 residues. The CDR3 loop reads CASSLTMGSSGNTIYF. The DNA for the CDR3 is TGCGCCAGCAGCTTGACCATGGGGAGTTCCGGAAACACCATATATTTT.

J is TRBJ1-5 and V is TRBV10-2, with a possible D match to TRBD1 (5 bases). Germline-derived CDR1 and CDR2 are WSHSY and SAAADI. Between the trimmed V and J ends, which lost 4 bases and 5 bases, there was a span of 9 bases. CDR3 length: 13 residues. This CDR3 is CASSGWGDQPQHF. The DNA of the CDR3 is TGCGCCAGCAGTGGTTGGGGCGATCAGCCCCAGCATTTT.

This clone was picked up a small number of times. V usage is TRBV5-6 and J usage is TRBJ2-4, with D perhaps TRBD1 (6 bases). Deletions cut 3 bases from V and 0 bases from J, with 19 bases between. CDR1 SGHDT and CDR2 YYEEEE come from the germline V gene. The CDR3 length is 18 residues. The CDR3 region has the DNA TGTGCCAGCAGCTCTCCCCAAAACAGGGTACGAGCCAAAAACATTCAGTACTTC. It translates to CASSSPQNRVRAKNIQYF.

The chain has TRBV6-6 and TRBJ1-1; no firm D call. Trimming stripped 6 bases from V and 11 bases from J, with 13 bases between. Germline values: CDR1 MNHNY, CDR2 SVGAGI (reference sequence). This CDR3 contains 11 residues. The CDR3 is CASSKPSDAFF. CDR3 in DNA: TGTGCCAGCAGCAAACCATCCGATGCTTTCTTT.

The chain uses TRBV5-4 and TRBJ1-6, with D tentatively TRBD1 (6 bases). Trimming cost V 9 bases and J 9 bases, with 19 bases left between them. The CDR3 is 14 amino acids. Germline loops: CDR1 SGHNT, CDR2 YYREEE (reference sequence). As DNA, the CDR3 is TGTGCCACAAGGAGGGACAAGGAATTTTCACCCCTCCACTTT. It specifies CATRRDKEFSPLHF.

This chain uses TRBV28 with TRBJ2-3, with 7 bases lining up with TRBD1. V dropped 5 bases and J dropped 0; count of bases not matched to a gene: 8. The germline V gene encodes CDR1 MDHEN and CDR2 SYDVKM. The CDR3 runs to 16 residues. CDR3 sequence reads: CASSRDSRISTDTQYF. The CDR3 DNA is TGTGCCAGCAGTAGGGACAGCCGAATTAGCACAGATACGCAGTATTTT.

The chain employs TRBV7-8 and TRBJ2-3, with D tentatively TRBD2 (5 bases). V lost 5 bases and J lost 4, with 19 bases in between. The V gene's germline CDR1 is SGHVS and CDR2 FQNEAQ. This CDR3 has 16 amino acids. The CDR3 loop is CASSERTFGGSDTQYF. The CDR3 DNA reads TGTGCCAGCAGCGAGAGGACCTTCGGAGGCTCAGATACGCAGTATTTT.

The chain combines TRBV10-2 with TRBJ1-2; D ambiguous. Germline lookup yields CDR1 WSHSY and CDR2 SAAADI. This CDR3 has 14 residues. V lost 4 bases, J lost 2 bases, and 11 bases lay in between. For the CDR3, the DNA is TGCGCCAGCAGTGCCTCTTCAGGAAACTATGGCTACACCTTC. Protein sequence: CASSASSGNYGYTF.

DNA for the CDR3: TGTGCCAGCAGCGCTTATGTAGGGCTCCTTAGGGAGACCCAGTACTTC. The encoded protein is CASSAYVGLLRETQYF. The chain carries TRBV7-6 and TRBJ2-5; D remains unclear. This CDR3 region has 16 residues. V lost 5 bases and J lost 5, with 21 bases in between. Germline V gene data show CDR1 as SGHVS and CDR2 as FNYEAQ. The whole variable domain, filled in from reference TRBV7-6 and TRBJ2-5, reads GAGVSQSPRYKVTKRGQDVALRCDPISGHVSLYWYRQALGQGPEFLTYFNYEAQQDKSGLPNDRFSAERPEGSISTLTIQRTEQRDSAMYRCASSAYVGLLRETQYFGPGTRLLVL.

By share, this clone ranks as medium-sized. The chain links TRBV11-3 to TRBJ1-3; D gene uncertain. The CDR3 sequence is 14 residues long. V dropped 3 bases and J dropped 0 bases, with 6 bases sitting between them. Germline CDR1 and CDR2: SGHNT and YENEEA. CDR3 coding DNA: TGTGCCAGCAGCTTGTCGAGCTCTGGAAACACCATATATTTT. This codes for CASSLSSSGNTIYF. The complete variable domain, with remaining parts taken from reference TRBV11-3 and TRBJ1-3, reads EAGVVQSPRYKIIEKKQPVAFWCNPISGHNTLYWYLQNLGQGPELLIRYENEEAVDDSQLPKDRFSAERLKGVDSTLKIQPAELGDSAVYLCASSLSSSGNTIYFGEGSWLTVV.

The chain employs TRBV5-1 and TRBJ2-1; 7 bases align to TRBD2. The CDR3 length is 13 residues. V trimming: 3 bases; J trimming: 9 bases; junction bases outside the gene matches: 6. Per germline, CDR1 SGHRS and CDR2 YFSETQ. The CDR3 loop reads CASSSTPGGEQFF. CDR3 DNA sequence: TGCGCCAGCAGCTCCACCCCGGGGGGTGAGCAGTTCTTC.

This clone showed up just once. The J gene is TRBJ1-2, the V gene TRBV10-3; D call uncertain. From germline, CDR1 is ENHRY and CDR2 SYGVKD. This CDR3 contains 16 residues. With 0 bases removed from V and 8 bases from J, the gap between germline ends came to 19 bases. Here the CDR3 DNA reads TGTGCCATCAGTGAGTCGAATGGGCCCCTCAAAGGAGGCTACACCTTC. Protein sequence: CAISESNGPLKGGYTF.

This clone was counted between two and nine times. The gene calls are TRBV9 and TRBJ1-1; 7 bases match TRBD1. The CDR3 consists of 14 residues. V lost 0 bases, J lost 4 bases, and 3 bases stayed unmatched. From germline, CDR1 is SGDLS and CDR2 YYNGEE. The CDR3 region has the DNA TGTGCCAGCAGCGTAGCGCCAGGGGGCACTGAAGCTTTCTTT. Translation: CASSVAPGGTEAFF.